These 11 T cell receptor beta chains came from one sample sequenced in a study of cytomegalovirus exposure and HLA in healthy donors. In the PCR, 60 Vbeta and 13 Jbeta primers were used. This table comes from immunoSEQ multiplex PCR, and its TCRdb copy is limited to in-frame clones, with some not included. In the table there are roughly 150,000 clones, roughly 71% of which are singletons. Sequencing was carried out using PBMCs. These receptors originate from a woman between 50 and 59 years old in good health and CMV-seropositive.

The CDR3 bases are TGTGCCAGTAGTACGGGGACTAGCGGGGGATTTTACTACGAGCAGTACTTC. It encodes CASSTGTSGGFYYEQYF. The rearrangement uses TRBV19 and TRBJ2-7, with 14 bases matching TRBD2. In germline, CDR1 is LNHDA, CDR2 SQIVND (reference sequence). This CDR3 is built from 17 residues. V lost 4 bases to trimming and J lost 3 bases; unmatched junction nucleotides: 8.

The chain is built from TRBV7-7 and TRBJ2-1; 13 nucleotides line up with TRBD2. The CDR3 covers 15 residues. J lost 9 bases, V lost 5 bases, and 7 bases had no gene match. Germline CDR1 reads SSHAT; CDR2 reads FNYEAQ (reference sequence). This CDR3 is CASSTLAGGPSEQFF. In nucleotides, the CDR3 is TGTGCCAGCAGCACACTAGCGGGGGGGCCTAGTGAGCAGTTCTTC.

The J gene is TRBJ2-7, the V gene TRBV5-1, with 15 bases identical to TRBD2. The CDR3 extends over 16 amino acids. The J segment lost 4 bases and the V segment lost 2 bases, leaving 4 bases of the junction unmatched. CDR1 SGHRS and CDR2 YFSETQ come from the germline V gene. The CDR3 here is CASSFGLAGGNYEQYF. Written as DNA, the CDR3 is TGCGCCAGCAGCTTCGGACTAGCGGGGGGGAATTACGAGCAGTACTTC.

The rearrangement joins TRBV19 to TRBJ1-2; D not resolved. The CDR3 covers 14 residues. The V end was cut by 6 bases, the J end by 4 bases, with 15 bases between. The germline gives CDR1 LNHDA, CDR2 SQIVND (reference sequence). CDR3 amino acids: CASRARDLGYGYTF. The CDR3 coding sequence is TGTGCCAGTAGGGCCCGGGATTTGGGCTATGGCTACACCTTC.

This clone appeared a few times. The chain has TRBV7-9 and TRBJ2-7; no clear D. The CDR3 consists of 15 residues. V was clipped by 4 bases and J by 0 bases, with 13 bases between them. The germline gives CDR1 SEHNR, CDR2 FQNEAQ (reference sequence). The CDR3 DNA follows: TGTGCCAGCAGCTCGCCCGCGGATTCCTCCTACGAGCAGTACTTC. The encoded protein is CASSSPADSSYEQYF.

The chain combines TRBV15 with TRBJ1-1; perhaps TRBD1 as D (6 bases). The CDR3 has 13 residues. Looked up from germline, CDR1 is LNHNV and CDR2 is YYDKDF (reference sequence). The V and J ends lost 5 bases and 1 base respectively, with 8 bases between them. The CDR3 DNA sequence: TGTGCCACCAGCTGGGACAAGAACACTGAAGCTTTCTTT. Encoded protein: CATSWDKNTEAFF.

In its sample, this clone was seen once. The chain carries TRBV4-1 and TRBJ1-6, with 9 bases that match TRBD1. CDR1 is MGHRA, CDR2 YSYEKL, per germline. Losses at the gene ends were 4 bases for V and 9 bases for J; bases not matched to a gene: 7. The CDR3 is 15 amino acids. CDR3 residues: CASSPRTGEGSPLHF. CDR3 coding DNA: TGCGCCAGCAGCCCCCGGACAGGGGAAGGTTCACCCCTCCACTTT.

The genes are TRBV30 and TRBJ2-3; 7 nucleotides line up with TRBD1. CDR1 is GTSNPN, CDR2 SVGIG, per germline (reference sequence). With V trimmed by 0 bases and J by 3 bases, 9 bases remained unmatched. The CDR3 sequence is 16 residues long. The CDR3, as DNA: TGTGCCTGGAGTGTAATGGGACAGAGAGGAACAGATACGCAGTATTTT. Protein sequence: CAWSVMGQRGTDTQYF.

This clone was detected a few times. The J gene is TRBJ1-4, the V gene TRBV5-1, with a possible D match to TRBD1 (5 bases). CDR3 length: 13 residues. V was trimmed by 2 bases and J by 7 bases, leaving 9 bases between them. The germline gives CDR1 SGHRS, CDR2 YFSETQ. CDR3 nucleotide sequence: TGCGCCAGCAGCTTAGACGGGGGTGAAAAACTGTTTTTT. It translates to CASSLDGGEKLFF.

This chain links TRBV5-4 with TRBJ1-2; a possible D gene is TRBD1 (5 bases). Trimming took 1 base from V and 5 from J, leaving 15 bases between them. The CDR3 is 15 amino acids. Germline CDR1 SGHNT, CDR2 YYREEE (reference sequence). In DNA form, the CDR3 reads TGTGCCAGCAGCTTGTTCACGGCTCGGGGGTATGGCTACACCTTC. Encoded protein: CASSLFTARGYGYTF. The variable domain in full, completed from reference TRBV5-4 and TRBJ1-2, reads ETGVTQSPTHLIKTRGQQVTLRCSSQSGHNTVSWYQQALGQGPQFIFQYYREEENGRGNFPPRFSGLQFPNYSSELNVNALELDDSALYLCASSLFTARGYGYTFGSGTRLTVV.

V usage is TRBV4-1 and J usage is TRBJ2-7; no definite D call. Per the germline V gene, CDR1 is MGHRA and CDR2 is YSYEKL. This CDR3 spans 13 amino acids. V was clipped by 2 bases and J by 3 bases, with 8 bases between them. The CDR3 is CASSQYTGYEQYF. Written as DNA, the CDR3 is TGCGCCAGCAGCCAATATACGGGCTACGAGCAGTACTTC.